The next 15 T cell receptor beta chains were all read from a single sample in a study of CD8 T cells in ankylosing spondylitis. Study findings and constraints: Ankylosing spondylitis blood appeared to carry a characteristic TCR beta motif of under ten highly homologous variants.

Antigens for these TCRs are unknown. TCRdb reprocessed the 5' RACE reads with MiXCR, giving one entry per CDR3 protein. The sample has roughly 300,000 distinct CDR3 sequences; around 8% are singletons. Sequenced input: blood, either unsorted or a sorted T cell fraction (not recorded which). The source is a male donor with ankylosing spondylitis.

The rearrangement links TRBV7-2 to TRBJ2-3, with unresolved D. With 5 bases removed from V and 1 base from J, the gap between germline ends came to 19 bases. This CDR3 contains 17 residues. Germline loops: CDR1 SGHTA, CDR2 FQGNSA. The chain's CDR3 is CASSQFPRTRGTDTQYF. CDR3 nucleotides: TGTGCCAGCAGCCAATTCCCCAGGACCCGGGGCACAGATACGCAGTATTTT.

At least ten counts were recorded for this clonotype. Here the CDR3 DNA reads TGCGCCACCCGGGGGTTGACAGATACGCAGTATTTT. It specifies CATRGLTDTQYF. J is TRBJ2-3 and V is TRBV5-1; D might be TRBD2 (6 bases). Germline V gene sequence: CDR1 SGHRS, CDR2 YFSETQ. The CDR3 loop spans 12 amino acids. V was shortened by 9 bases and J by 3 bases, with 11 bases between the two germline ends. Combining the CDR3 with reference TRBV5-1 and TRBJ2-3 gives the whole variable domain KAGVTQTPRYLIKTRGQQVTLSCSPISGHRSVSWYQQTPGQGLQFLFEYFSETQRNKGNFPGRFSGRQFSNSRSEMNVSTLELGDSALYLCATRGLTDTQYFGPGTRLTVL.

This clonotype has more than one count but fewer than ten. The rearrangement uses TRBV20-1 and TRBJ2-1; D may match TRBD1 or TRBD2 (6 bases each). CDR1 DFQATT and CDR2 SNEGSKA come from the germline V gene (reference sequence). V was shortened by 6 bases and J by 6 bases, with 15 bases between the two germline ends. The CDR3 extends over 13 amino acids. The CDR3 region is CSAKGGGRNEQFF. CDR3 coding DNA: TGCAGTGCAAAGGGGGGCGGCCGCAATGAGCAGTTCTTC.

The gene calls are TRBV27 and TRBJ2-7, with a tentative D call TRBD2 (6 bases). Trimming took 7 bases from V and 5 from J, leaving 21 bases between them. CDR1 and CDR2 from the germline V gene are MNHEY and SMNVEV (reference sequence). The CDR3 runs to 15 residues. The CDR3 region has the DNA TGTGCCAGCAAAGAGCGGGTACGCTCTCCTAACGAGCAGTACTTC. Translating gives CASKERVRSPNEQYF.

The rearrangement uses TRBV20-1 and TRBJ1-5; 8 positions agree with TRBD1. V dropped 5 bases and J dropped 3; count of bases not matched to a gene: 9. Germline assignment: CDR1 DFQATT and CDR2 SNEGSKA (reference sequence). This CDR3 contains 15 residues. CDR3 sequence: CSAGPGQGINQPQHF. CDR3 sequence (DNA): TGCAGTGCTGGCCCCGGACAGGGAATCAATCAGCCCCAGCATTTT.

This clonotype was found a few times. V usage is TRBV6-2 or TRBV6-3 and J usage is TRBJ2-1; possibly TRBD1 or TRBD2 for D (5 bases each). The V end lost 5 bases, the J end lost 5 bases, and 10 bases lay between the germline ends. This CDR3 contains 13 residues. Germline V gives CDR1 MNHEY, CDR2 SVGEGT. The CDR3 protein is CASSTGLHNEQFF. The CDR3 nucleotides read TGTGCCAGCAGTACAGGACTTCACAATGAGCAGTTCTTC.

The chain employs TRBV2 and TRBJ1-1; 12 bases are shared with TRBD1. This CDR3 is built from 15 residues. Per the germline V gene, CDR1 is SNHLY and CDR2 is FYNNEI. V gave up 7 bases and J gave up 0 bases; unmatched junction bases: 3. CDR3 DNA sequence: TGTGCCAGCAACCGGGACAGGGGGCTGAACACTGAAGCTTTCTTT. Its protein is CASNRDRGLNTEAFF.

This clonotype was recorded at least ten times. V usage is TRBV5-1 and J usage is TRBJ1-1; D uncertain. The length of the CDR3 is 15 residues. V lost 0 bases and J lost 3, with 12 bases in between. Germline values: CDR1 SGHRS, CDR2 YFSETQ. CDR3 in amino acids: CASSLAGPRDTEAFF. In nucleotides, the CDR3 is TGCGCCAGCAGCTTGGCGGGCCCCCGAGACACTGAAGCTTTCTTT.

This clonotype was seen ten or more times. The chain has TRBV12-3 or TRBV12-4 and TRBJ2-1; 9 bases map to TRBD1. V gave up 5 bases and J gave up 8 bases; unmatched junction bases: 7. The CDR3 sequence is 14 residues long. CDR3 sequence (DNA): TGTGCCAGCAGTCACCGGGACAGGGACCATGAGCAGTTCTTC. The encoded protein is CASSHRDRDHEQFF.

This chain uses TRBV14 with TRBJ2-1, with a possible D match to TRBD2 (7 bases). With 0 bases removed from V and 1 base from J, the gap between germline ends came to 13 bases. This CDR3 comprises 17 residues. CDR1 is SGHDN and CDR2 is FVKESK in the germline V gene. The CDR3 loop reads CASSQERGRGSYNEQFF. In DNA, the CDR3 is TGTGCCAGCAGCCAAGAACGGGGGAGGGGGTCCTACAATGAGCAGTTCTTC.

This clonotype was seen only a few times. The chain joins TRBV12-3 or TRBV12-4 to TRBJ2-7; D is uncertain. Trimming cost V 0 bases and J 5 bases, with 11 bases left between them. The CDR3 totals 14 residues. CDR3 nucleotide sequence: TGTGCCAGCAGTTTAGCGCCGTTGGCAGACGAGCAGTACTTC. This sequence encodes CASSLAPLADEQYF.

J is TRBJ2-2 and V is TRBV19; possible D gene TRBD1, 6 bases. Germline V lookup: CDR1 LNHDA, CDR2 SQIVND (reference sequence). The CDR3 consists of 15 residues. V was cut by 5 bases and J by 1 base, with 11 bases left in between. CDR3 bases: TGTGCCAGTAGTCAGGTCAGGGGGAACACCGGGGAGCTGTTTTTT. Protein sequence: CASSQVRGNTGELFF.

There are a few counts of this clonotype. The rearrangement uses TRBV12-3 or TRBV12-4 and TRBJ1-5; no clear D. V shed 1 base and J shed 0 bases, with 10 bases lying between them. The CDR3 has 16 amino acids. The CDR3 nucleotides are TGTGCCAGCAGTTTAGTATACAGCCTTAGCAATCAGCCCCAGCATTTT. Protein product: CASSLVYSLSNQPQHF.

The genes are TRBV7-2 and TRBJ2-7, with D hard to call. V lost 7 bases to trimming and J lost 0 bases, with 13 bases between them. The CDR3 loop spans 14 amino acids. Per germline, CDR1 SGHTA and CDR2 FQGNSA. CDR3 amino acids: CASKVLGGSYEQYF. CDR3 in DNA: TGTGCCAGCAAGGTATTAGGTGGCTCCTACGAGCAGTACTTC.

This clonotype was picked up a small number of times. V gene TRBV6-5 combines with J gene TRBJ2-5, with TRBD1 identical over 8 bases. The length of the CDR3 is 14 residues. Germline V gene lookup returns CDR1 MNHEY and CDR2 SVGAGI. Trimming removed 3 bases from V and 5 bases from J; junction bases left unmatched: 5. CDR3 region: CASSYNRGWETQYF. In DNA, the CDR3 is TGTGCCAGCAGTTATAACAGGGGGTGGGAGACCCAGTACTTC.